Below are 22 T cell receptor beta chains sequenced from a single sample in a study of a mutant IDH1 vaccine in newly diagnosed glioma. Time point in this sample: baseline, week 1 (first vaccination visit). Treatment of the sample: pre-vaccination baseline after standard-of-care therapy. Method: immunoSEQ multiplex PCR; TCRdb's copy keeps in-frame clones and lacks some. The sample lists about 51,000 clones, 60% to 85% occurring once. Sample: PBMCs, taken from a glioma patient treated with radiotherapy, temozolomide or both. These receptor sequences come from a woman between 40 and 55 years old with glioma.

V gene TRBV7-9 combines with J gene TRBJ1-1; D is perhaps TRBD1 (5 bases). CDR1 is SEHNR, CDR2 FQNEAQ, per germline (reference sequence). Between the trimmed V and J ends, which lost 10 bases and 0 bases, there was a span of 18 bases. The CDR3 runs to 15 residues. In nucleotides, the CDR3 is TGTGCCACCTTTAATGGGGCCGAGATGAACACTGAAGCTTTCTTT. Translation: CATFNGAEMNTEAFF.

V gene TRBV4-2 combines with J gene TRBJ1-1, with D hard to call. Trimming took off 0 bases at V and 4 bases at J, with 12 bases between the two ends. Looked up from germline, CDR1 is LGHNA and CDR2 is YNFKEQ. The CDR3 is 15 amino acids. The CDR3 reads CASSQDGRGSTEAFF. The DNA for the CDR3 is TGTGCCAGCAGCCAAGACGGTCGAGGGAGCACTGAAGCTTTCTTT.

This chain links TRBV6-6 with TRBJ2-5; 10 positions match TRBD2. CDR3 length equals 16 residues. The V segment lost 8 bases and the J segment 5 bases; nucleotides outside the gene matches: 14. In germline, CDR1 is MNHNY, CDR2 SVGAGI (reference sequence). The CDR3 DNA reads TGTGCCAGCTTGGGGGTTGCTAGCGGGGGAGGGGAGACCCAGTACTTC. This encodes CASLGVASGGGETQYF.

The chain is built from TRBV25-1 and TRBJ2-5, with D perhaps given as TRBD1 or TRBD2 (6 bases each). CDR1 MGHDK and CDR2 SYGVNS come from the germline V gene. The germline V and J ends were trimmed by 4 bases and 4 bases, with 13 bases remaining between them. The CDR3 totals 14 residues. CDR3 DNA: TGTGCCAGCAGTGCCCACGGAGGGGGAGAGACCCAGTACTTC. It encodes CASSAHGGGETQYF.

The chain employs TRBV19 and TRBJ1-6; 8 bases line up with TRBD1. Germline V gene sequence: CDR1 LNHDA, CDR2 SQIVND (reference sequence). The CDR3 is 18 residues long. Trimming at V came to 2 bases and at J to 7 bases, leaving 13 bases not matched to a gene. The CDR3 reads CASSIKGTGPQRNSPLHF. CDR3 sequence (DNA): TGTGCCAGTAGTATAAAGGGGACAGGTCCTCAGCGGAATTCACCCCTCCACTTT.

This chain links TRBV27 with TRBJ2-1, with 10 positions matching TRBD2. Germline V lookup: CDR1 MNHEY, CDR2 SMNVEV (reference sequence). With 9 bases clipped from V and 3 bases from J, the junction kept 11 bases outside the gene matches. The CDR3 length is 16 residues. The CDR3 reads CASLARAGGFYNEQFF. In DNA, the CDR3 is TGTGCCAGTTTGGCCCGAGCGGGGGGGTTCTACAATGAGCAGTTCTTC.

The chain carries TRBV9 and TRBJ1-1; the match to TRBD1 covers 9 bases. V was clipped by 6 bases and J by 1 base; unmatched bases: 7. This CDR3 has 15 amino acids. Germline V gene sequence: CDR1 SGDLS, CDR2 YYNGEE. For the CDR3, the DNA is TGTGCCAGCACCCCGACAGGGGGAACGAACACTGAAGCTTTCTTT. Protein sequence: CASTPTGGTNTEAFF.

V usage is TRBV5-1 and J usage is TRBJ2-1; no clear D. The CDR3 extends over 16 amino acids. V lost 4 bases, J lost 0 bases, and 14 bases lay in between. CDR1 and CDR2 from the germline V gene are SGHRS and YFSETQ. CDR3: CASSAWLESSYNEQFF. The CDR3 DNA is TGCGCCAGCAGCGCCTGGCTCGAGAGCTCCTACAATGAGCAGTTCTTC.

This clone was seen a single time. The rearrangement joins TRBV30 to TRBJ2-7, with D perhaps TRBD2 (7 bases). The germline gives CDR1 GTSNPN, CDR2 SVGIG (reference sequence). The V end was cut by 8 bases, the J end by 5 bases, with 13 bases between. The CDR3 totals 11 residues. This chain's CDR3 is CARKGGNEQYF. CDR3 nucleotides: TGTGCCCGGAAGGGGGGGAACGAGCAGTACTTC.

The chain carries TRBV6-5 and TRBJ1-2; D is possibly TRBD1 (5 bases). Deletions cut 6 bases from V and 4 bases from J, with 18 bases between. Germline V gene lookup returns CDR1 MNHEY and CDR2 SVGAGI. CDR3 size: 15 residues. The CDR3 protein is CASRFGVGTLYGYTF. In DNA, the CDR3 is TGTGCCAGCAGGTTTGGTGTAGGGACTCTCTATGGCTACACCTTC.

This sequence joins TRBV4-1 and TRBJ1-4, with D possibly matching TRBD1 (6 bases). V lost 3 bases and J lost 2, with 10 bases in between. The V gene's germline CDR1 is MGHRA and CDR2 YSYEKL. The CDR3 has 15 residues. CDR3 sequence reads: CASSHRDTTNEKLFF. CDR3 DNA: TGCGCCAGCAGCCACCGGGACACGACTAATGAAAAACTGTTTTTT.

V gene TRBV9 combines with J gene TRBJ1-1, with 7 nucleotides matching TRBD1. The CDR3 covers 14 residues. Germline CDR1 SGDLS, CDR2 YYNGEE. The J segment lost 5 bases and the V segment lost 4 bases, leaving 8 bases of the junction unmatched. CDR3 loop: CASSRQGGNTEAFF. CDR3 coding DNA: TGTGCCAGCAGCCGACAGGGAGGAAATACTGAAGCTTTCTTT. Full variable domain (outside the CDR3, taken from reference TRBV9 and TRBJ1-1): DSGVTQTPKHLITATGQRVTLRCSPRSGDLSVYWYQQSLDQGLQFLIQYYNGEERAKGNILERFSAQQFPDLHSELNLSSLELGDSALYFCASSRQGGNTEAFFGQGTRLTVV.

The V gene is TRBV5-4, the J gene TRBJ2-3; D perhaps matches TRBD2 (6 bases). The germline gives CDR1 SGHNT, CDR2 YYREEE (reference sequence). The CDR3 sequence is 18 residues long. The V end was cut by 0 bases, the J end by 0 bases, with 17 bases between. CDR3 loop: CASSLGGTGTSSTDTQYF. The CDR3, as DNA: TGTGCCAGCAGCTTGGGGGGAACCGGGACTTCTAGCACAGATACGCAGTATTTT.

This chain joins TRBV2 and TRBJ1-4, with 10 positions matching TRBD1. The CDR3 runs to 14 residues. V was pared by 5 bases and J by 5 bases, with 2 bases of the junction left unmatched. The germline CDR1 and CDR2 sequences are SNHLY and FYNNEI. CDR3 residues: CASSPTGGNEKLFF. As DNA, the CDR3 is TGTGCCAGCAGTCCGACAGGGGGCAATGAAAAACTGTTTTTT.

The rearrangement joins TRBV11-2 to TRBJ1-2; D gene uncertain. The CDR3 sequence is 14 residues long. V was shortened by 1 base and J by 7 bases, with 13 bases between the two germline ends. CDR1 and CDR2 from the germline V gene are SGHAT and FQNNGV. DNA of the CDR3: TGTGCCAGCAGCTTAGGTGGGGATAGGGTTGGCTACACCTTC. This codes for CASSLGGDRVGYTF.

The chain uses TRBV19 and TRBJ1-6; D is perhaps TRBD1 (5 bases). Germline assignment: CDR1 LNHDA and CDR2 SQIVND (reference sequence). This CDR3 region has 14 residues. With 6 bases removed from V and 7 bases from J, the gap between germline ends came to 13 bases. In nucleotides, the CDR3 is TGTGCCAGTAGATTGGGGGTTCCGAATTCACCCCTCCACTTT. Its translation is CASRLGVPNSPLHF.

The chain carries TRBV4-1 and TRBJ2-7, with 9 nucleotides matching TRBD1. The J segment lost 4 bases and the V segment lost 0 bases, leaving 4 bases of the junction unmatched. Germline V gene lookup returns CDR1 MGHRA and CDR2 YSYEKL. The CDR3 covers 15 residues. CDR3 bases: TGCGCCAGCAGCCAAGATCGAGGACAGGGGTACGAGCAGTACTTC. It codes for CASSQDRGQGYEQYF.

This clone occurred once. This chain links TRBV2 with TRBJ2-1; 8 nucleotides line up with TRBD2. CDR1 is SNHLY, CDR2 FYNNEI, per germline. V was pared by 7 bases and J by 3 bases, with 8 bases of the junction left unmatched. The CDR3 extends over 15 amino acids. CDR3: CASMSSGAHYNEQFF. Written as DNA, the CDR3 is TGTGCCAGCATGAGTAGCGGGGCACACTACAATGAGCAGTTCTTC.

In this sample, this clone turned up a few times. The genes are TRBV7-2 and TRBJ2-2; 9 positions match TRBD2. Germline CDR1 SGHTA, CDR2 FQGNSA. The junction had 3 bases not matched to a gene; V was cut back by 2 bases and J by 2 bases. The CDR3 is 16 residues long. CDR3 in DNA: TGTGCCAGCAGCTTAAGCGGGGGGATCAACACCGGGGAGCTGTTTTTT. It yields the protein CASSLSGGINTGELFF.

This clone was seen once. The rearrangement joins TRBV2 to TRBJ1-6; unclear D gene. The germline V and J ends were trimmed by 7 bases and 2 bases, with 12 bases remaining between them. This CDR3 region has 15 residues. The germline gives CDR1 SNHLY, CDR2 FYNNEI. For the CDR3, the DNA is TGTGCCAGCACCATGACGGGCGCCTATAATTCACCCCTCCACTTT. It translates to CASTMTGAYNSPLHF. Variable domain in full (rest from reference TRBV2 and TRBJ1-6): EPEVTQTPSHQVTQMGQEVILRCVPISNHLYFYWYRQILGQKVEFLVSFYNNEISEKSEIFDDQFSVERPDGSNFTLKIRSTKLEDSAMYFCASTMTGAYNSPLHFGNGTRLTVT.

As concerns this clone: An end of the junction differs from the germline gene, which may be a read error. The V call is TRBV19, the J call TRBJ2-5, with D unclear. CDR1 and CDR2 from the germline V gene are LNHDA and SQIVND (reference sequence). The CDR3 has 15 residues. The CDR3 protein is CASSFGLGNQETQYF. The DNA for the CDR3 is TGTGCCAGTAGTTTTGGTTTGGGAAACCAGGAGACCCAGTACTTC.

The chain recombines TRBV9 with TRBJ1-1; D unresolved. The germline gives CDR1 SGDLS, CDR2 YYNGEE. Trimming took off 0 bases at V and 1 base at J, with 13 bases between the two ends. The CDR3 loop spans 16 amino acids. The CDR3 protein is CASSVGASEGNTEAFF. The DNA for the CDR3 is TGTGCCAGCAGCGTAGGTGCGTCCGAAGGGAACACTGAAGCTTTCTTT.